This T cell receptor beta chain was recovered during a study of shared clonotypes between healthy human individuals. At the level of the study: The study enrolled a couple of women and a few men aged 18 to 49.

The CDR3 extends over 11 amino acids. Per germline, CDR1 DFQATT and CDR2 SNEGSKA (reference sequence). This clone appeared a few times. Genomic DNA for unsorted samples, which was extracted with the QIAamp DNA Blood Mini kit, came from about 90 million PBMCs. Sequencing used immunoSEQ multiplex PCR; TCRdb keeps in-frame clones, though not all of them. The sample has under 600,000 clones, about 80% seen once. The source material was PBMCs. The origin of this receptor is a middle-aged woman in good health. Some clones in this sample may be carry-over from other donors' samples. This sequence joins TRBV20-1 and TRBJ2-5, with a possible D match to TRBD1 (6 bases). The tail of the sequence fits TRBJ2-7 better, so the J call may be wrong. CDR3 sequence (DNA): TGCAGTGCTGGGGGCCCCTACGAGCAGTACTTC. Its protein is CSAGGPYEQYF.